A single TCR beta chain is shown here with its context. What it binds is unknown. This sample was included in a study of radiotherapy plus CTLA-4 blockade in lung cancer. Generated by immunoSEQ multiplex PCR, the TCRdb table keeps only in-frame clones and is missing some. This table holds some 100,000 clones, 75% to 80% found once. Study-level points and caveats: Reported findings show early blood T cell clone dynamics, with interferon-beta, best predicted response.

Germline CDR1 is MNHNS and CDR2 is SASEGT. V shed 3 bases and J shed 9 bases, with 15 bases lying between them. There are 14 residues in the CDR3. Sequenced here: peripheral blood, sampled from a patient treated with radiotherapy plus ipilimumab. The chain couples TRBV6-1 to TRBJ2-1; D is possibly TRBD2 (6 bases). This receptor was obtained from a human donor with non-small cell lung cancer who had a partial response to radiotherapy plus ipilimumab. CDR3 amino acids: CASSDRGGAGEQFF. CDR3 nucleotides: TGTGCCAGCAGTGACCGTGGGGGAGCGGGTGAGCAGTTCTTC.